The clone carrying this TCR beta chain was counted ten times or more. Its antigen is as yet unknown. The data were taken from a study of glioma-infiltrating T cells. Study results and limitations: Tissue-blood divergence was below expectation in non-neoplastic patients, above in gliomas. CDR3 overlap between tissue and blood was very small.

The iRepertoire nested amplicon-rescue multiplex PCR amplified TCR alpha and beta CDR3s from RNA. For one-step reverse transcription and amplification, 100-400 ng of tissue mRNA or PBMC total RNA was used. TCRdb redid the calling of the multiplex PCR reads with MiXCR, one entry per CDR3 protein. This table holds some 110,000 distinct CDR3 sequences, roughly 24% found once. Deletions cut 6 bases from V and 2 bases from J, with 11 bases between. This CDR3 spans 13 amino acids. Per the germline V gene, CDR1 is MNHEY and CDR2 is SMNVEV (reference sequence). The receptor was isolated from a human donor with low-grade glioma or glioblastoma, undergoing nonglioma brain surgery, or in good health (not recorded which). This chain connects TRBV27 to TRBJ2-7; the D gene is possibly TRBD1 (5 bases). The sequencing input was glioma tissue, nonneoplastic brain tissue, or PBMCs (not recorded which). The CDR3 here is CASRSQGTYEQYF. The CDR3 region has the DNA TGTGCCAGCAGATCGCAGGGAACCTACGAGCAGTACTTC.